This entry concerns a single TCR beta chain. Its target is unknown. The sample is drawn from a study of cytomegalovirus exposure and HLA in healthy donors. General study points: Under in vitro conditions, three CMV-associated chains were confirmed as specific for CMV antigens. The tendency of first-cohort TCR clusters to co-occur in the roughly 120 validation repertoires was the finding of a later analysis.

The donors were members of the roughly 130-subject validation cohort (separate from the approximately 670-subject first cohort). Only in-frame clones appear in the TCRdb table, and some are missing; sequencing was by immunoSEQ multiplex PCR. In the table there are 250,000 to 400,000 clones, about nine tenths of which are singletons. Source material: PBMCs. The TCR sequence derives from a young woman in good health and CMV-seropositive.

Written as DNA, the CDR3 is TGTGCCAGCAGCTTTCACGGGACAGATAGCAATCAGCCCCAGCATTTT. Its protein is CASSFHGTDSNQPQHF. The chain combines TRBV7-9 with TRBJ1-5, with 7 bases aligning to TRBD1. The germline CDR1 and CDR2 sequences are SEHNR and FQNEAQ (reference sequence). V lost 3 bases and J lost 0; bases outside the gene matches: 5. The CDR3 length is 16 residues.